Listed below are T cell receptor beta chains from one sample, sequenced in a study of regulatory T cells in long-lasting Graves disease. One entry per CDR3 protein, called by TCRdb with MiXCR from the multiplex PCR reads. The sample holds roughly 400,000 distinct CDR3 sequences, approximately 16% seen once. These sequences were also reported in another study, on T cells in Graves' hyperthyroidism and ophthalmopathy.

This sample comprised peripheral blood mononuclear cells (PBMCs), obtained at new diagnosis, from a patient treated with antithyroid drugs. The receptors stem from a woman in her thirties or forties with Graves disease. CDR3s include the opening cysteine and the closing phenylalanine or tryptophan. Fields, in order: CDR3 DNA, CDR3 protein, D gene, clone size, V gene, J gene. A D gene is named only where the DNA matches it firmly. Clone size is stated in some rows and not others, as once, few, many or a class when expanded.

TGTGCCACCCACAGGGGGCGAAACGACGGCTACACCTTC	CATHRGRNDGYTF	TRBD1	-	TRBV6-1	TRBJ1-2
TGTGCCAGCAGCTTTCGCGTAGATACGCAGTATTTT	CASSFRVDTQYF	-	many	TRBV7-9	TRBJ2-3
TGTGCCAGCAGTTTAGCGCACGGGAGCGAGCAGTACTTC	CASSLAHGSEQYF	-	-	TRBV12-3/TRBV12-4	TRBJ2-7
TGTGCCAGCAGCTCTAGATGGGGGAGTTACGAGCAGTACTTC	CASSSRWGSYEQYF	-	few	TRBV7-6	TRBJ2-7
TGTGCCAGCAGTGGGGGGCGAGTGGCGGGAGTAGGCGATACGCAGTATTTT	CASSGGRVAGVGDTQYF	-	many	TRBV2	TRBJ2-3
TGCAGCGCTGACACGACGACCAATGAGCAGTTCTTC	CSADTTTNEQFF	-	few	TRBV29-1	TRBJ2-1
TGTGCCAGCAGCAAGCGGGGGACTGGGGCCAACGTCCTGACTTTC	CASSKRGTGANVLTF	TRBD2	-	TRBV13	TRBJ2-6
TGTGCCAGCAGTGCGCGGGGGCTCTATGGCTACACCTTC	CASSARGLYGYTF	-	few	TRBV2	TRBJ1-2
TGCAGTGGACTAGCGGGAGCCTGGAATGAGCAGTTCTTC	CSGLAGAWNEQFF	TRBD2	many	TRBV20-1	TRBJ2-1
TGTGCCAGCAGCCGCCGGGGGGAGCAGTTCTTC	CASSRRGEQFF	-	many	TRBV7-2	TRBJ2-1
TGCAGTGCTAGAGAGTTGGCAGGGGGTAATTCACCCCTCCACTTT	CSARELAGGNSPLHF	TRBD1	many	TRBV20-1	TRBJ1-6
TGCAGTGCTCCGGACGGGTCGAACACTGAAGCTTTCTTT	CSAPDGSNTEAFF	-	few	TRBV20-1	TRBJ1-1
TGTGCCAGCTCACCAATCGCGGCAGGGGATTCACCCCTCCACTTT	CASSPIAAGDSPLHF	-	-	TRBV18	TRBJ1-6
TGCAGTGGACTACCAAGGGGGCGGAGCCTTTACAATGAGCAGTTCTTC	CSGLPRGRSLYNEQFF	TRBD1	-	TRBV20-1	TRBJ2-1
TGTGCCAGCAGCTTTGGGCCAACTGAAGCTTTCTTT	CASSFGPTEAFF	-	-	TRBV7-9	TRBJ1-1
TGTGCCAGTGTCCCCGTCCTTGGACAGGGGTCCGCCGAGCAGTACTTC	CASVPVLGQGSAEQYF	TRBD1	many	TRBV2	TRBJ2-7
TGTGCCTCCTCCCCGGAGTATCAAGAGACCCAGTACTTC	CASSPEYQETQYF	-	-	TRBV10-3	TRBJ2-5
TGCAGTGCACGAATAGCGGGAGTCGAGACCCAGTACTTC	CSARIAGVETQYF	TRBD2	-	TRBV20-1	TRBJ2-5
TGTGCCAGCACCTTTACCCTCCTCACAGGGGACACTGAAGCTTTCTTT	CASTFTLLTGDTEAFF	TRBD1	many	TRBV28	TRBJ1-1
TGTGCCAGCAGCTTGGTGGAGGCTAGGGGAGATACGCAGTATTTT	CASSLVEARGDTQYF	-	few	TRBV5-4	TRBJ2-3
TGTGCCAGCAGGGCGACAGGGGACACTGAAGCTTTCTTT	CASRATGDTEAFF	TRBD1	many	TRBV6-1	TRBJ1-1
TGTGCCAGCAGTCCACCCCGGGGTAGCGGGGGTAGCACAGATACGCAGTATTTT	CASSPPRGSGGSTDTQYF	TRBD2	many	TRBV27	TRBJ2-3
TGTGCTAGTGGTTTTTGGAGGAATACGCAGTATTTT	CASGFWRNTQYF	-	many	TRBV12-5	TRBJ2-3
TGCAGTGCTAGACCCCTGGGCAACGAGCAGTACTTC	CSARPLGNEQYF	-	many	TRBV20-1	TRBJ2-7